This T cell receptor beta chain is from a study of blood T cell repertoires in COVID-19. Study information: PBMCs, B-cell-depleted T cells, or T cells provided the cDNA or gDNA that made up the material.

Per germline, CDR1 SNHLY and CDR2 FYNNEI. Trimming took 10 bases from V and 7 from J; bases not matched to a gene: 16. The CDR3 is made up of 14 amino acids. This clone was picked up one time. The assay was immunoSEQ multiplex PCR, and TCRdb's table has in-frame clones only and misses some. This table has about 240,000 clones, around 90% appearing once. The TCR originated in a man in his 60s who had recovered from COVID-19. Specimen: peripheral blood. J is TRBJ2-7 and V is TRBV2, with 7 nucleotides matching TRBD2. CDR3 protein: CATAWRAGVSEQYF. The CDR3 coding sequence is TGTGCCACCGCATGGAGGGCGGGGGTCTCTGAGCAGTACTTC.